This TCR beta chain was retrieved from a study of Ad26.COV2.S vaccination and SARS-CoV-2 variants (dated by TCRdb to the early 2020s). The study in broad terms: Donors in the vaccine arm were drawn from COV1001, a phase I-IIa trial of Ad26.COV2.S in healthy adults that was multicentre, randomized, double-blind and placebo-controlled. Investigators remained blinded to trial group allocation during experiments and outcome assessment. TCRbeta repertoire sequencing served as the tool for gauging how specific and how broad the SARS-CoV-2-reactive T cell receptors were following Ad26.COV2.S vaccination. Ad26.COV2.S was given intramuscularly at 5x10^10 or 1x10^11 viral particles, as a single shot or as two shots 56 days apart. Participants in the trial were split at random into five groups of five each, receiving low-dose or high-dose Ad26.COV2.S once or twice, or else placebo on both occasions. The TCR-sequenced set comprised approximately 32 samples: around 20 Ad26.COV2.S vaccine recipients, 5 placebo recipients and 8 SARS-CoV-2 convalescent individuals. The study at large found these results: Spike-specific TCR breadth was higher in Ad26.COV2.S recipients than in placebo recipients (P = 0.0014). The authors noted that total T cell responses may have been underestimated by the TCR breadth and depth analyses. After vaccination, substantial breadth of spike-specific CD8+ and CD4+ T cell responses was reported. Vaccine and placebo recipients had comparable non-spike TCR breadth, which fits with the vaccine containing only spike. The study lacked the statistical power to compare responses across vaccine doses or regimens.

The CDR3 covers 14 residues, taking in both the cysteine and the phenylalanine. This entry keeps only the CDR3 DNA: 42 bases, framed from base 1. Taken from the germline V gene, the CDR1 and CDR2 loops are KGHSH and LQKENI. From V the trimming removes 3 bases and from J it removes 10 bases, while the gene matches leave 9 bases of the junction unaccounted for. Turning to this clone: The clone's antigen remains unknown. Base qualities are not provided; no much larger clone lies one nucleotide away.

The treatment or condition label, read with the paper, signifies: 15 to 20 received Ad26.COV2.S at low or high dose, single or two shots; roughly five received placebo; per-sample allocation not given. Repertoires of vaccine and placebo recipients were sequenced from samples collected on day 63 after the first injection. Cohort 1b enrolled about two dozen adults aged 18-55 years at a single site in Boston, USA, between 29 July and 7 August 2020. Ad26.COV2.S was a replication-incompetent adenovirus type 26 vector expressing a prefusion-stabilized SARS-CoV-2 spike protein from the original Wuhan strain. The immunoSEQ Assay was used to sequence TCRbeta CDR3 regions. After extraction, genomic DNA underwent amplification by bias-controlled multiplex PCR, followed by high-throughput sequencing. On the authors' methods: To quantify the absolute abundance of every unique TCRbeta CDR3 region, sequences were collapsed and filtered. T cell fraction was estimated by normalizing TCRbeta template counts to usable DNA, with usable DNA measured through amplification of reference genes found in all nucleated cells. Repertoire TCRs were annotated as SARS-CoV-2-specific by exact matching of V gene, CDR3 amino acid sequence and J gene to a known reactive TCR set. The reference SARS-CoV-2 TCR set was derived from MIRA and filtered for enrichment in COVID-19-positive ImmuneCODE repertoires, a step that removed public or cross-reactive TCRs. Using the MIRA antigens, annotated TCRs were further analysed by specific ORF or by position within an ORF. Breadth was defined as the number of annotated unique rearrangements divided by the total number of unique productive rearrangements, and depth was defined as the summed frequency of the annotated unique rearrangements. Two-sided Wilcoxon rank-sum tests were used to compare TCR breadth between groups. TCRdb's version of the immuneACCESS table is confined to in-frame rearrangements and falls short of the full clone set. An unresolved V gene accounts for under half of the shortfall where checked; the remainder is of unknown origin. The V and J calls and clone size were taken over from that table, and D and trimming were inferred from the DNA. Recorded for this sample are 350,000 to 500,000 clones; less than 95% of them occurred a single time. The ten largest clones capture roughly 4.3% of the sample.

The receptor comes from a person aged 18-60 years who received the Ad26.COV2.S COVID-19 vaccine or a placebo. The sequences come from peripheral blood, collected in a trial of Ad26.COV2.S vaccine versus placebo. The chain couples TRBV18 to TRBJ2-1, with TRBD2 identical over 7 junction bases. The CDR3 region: CASSPPGLGSEQFF. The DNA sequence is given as TGTGCCAGCTCACCGCCAGGACTAGGTAGCGAGCAGTTCTTC.